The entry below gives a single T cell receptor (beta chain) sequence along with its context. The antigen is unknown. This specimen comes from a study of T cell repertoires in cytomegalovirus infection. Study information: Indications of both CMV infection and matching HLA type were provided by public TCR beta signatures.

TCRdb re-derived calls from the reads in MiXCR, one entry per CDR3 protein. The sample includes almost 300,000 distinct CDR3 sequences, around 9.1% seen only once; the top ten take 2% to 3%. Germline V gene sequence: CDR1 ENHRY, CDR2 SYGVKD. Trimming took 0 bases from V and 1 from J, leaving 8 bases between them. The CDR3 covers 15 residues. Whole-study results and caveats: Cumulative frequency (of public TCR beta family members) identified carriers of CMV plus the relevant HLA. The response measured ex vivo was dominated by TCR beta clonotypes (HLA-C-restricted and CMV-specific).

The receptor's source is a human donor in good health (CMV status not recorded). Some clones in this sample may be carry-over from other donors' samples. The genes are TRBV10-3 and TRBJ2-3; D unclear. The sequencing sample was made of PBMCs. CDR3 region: CAISESNLRTDTQYF. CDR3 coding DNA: TGTGCCATCAGTGAGTCGAACCTCCGCACAGATACGCAGTATTTT.